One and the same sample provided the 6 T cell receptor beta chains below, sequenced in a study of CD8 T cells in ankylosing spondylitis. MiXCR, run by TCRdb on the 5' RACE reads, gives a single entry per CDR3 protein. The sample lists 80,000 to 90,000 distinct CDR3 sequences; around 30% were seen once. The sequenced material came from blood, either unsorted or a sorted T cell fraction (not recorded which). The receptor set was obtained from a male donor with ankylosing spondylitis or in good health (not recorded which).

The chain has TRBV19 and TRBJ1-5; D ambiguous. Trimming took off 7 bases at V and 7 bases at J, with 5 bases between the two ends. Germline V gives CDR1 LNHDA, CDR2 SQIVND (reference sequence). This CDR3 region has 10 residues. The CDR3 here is CASNHQPQHF. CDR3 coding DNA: TGTGCCAGTAACCACCAGCCCCAGCATTTT.

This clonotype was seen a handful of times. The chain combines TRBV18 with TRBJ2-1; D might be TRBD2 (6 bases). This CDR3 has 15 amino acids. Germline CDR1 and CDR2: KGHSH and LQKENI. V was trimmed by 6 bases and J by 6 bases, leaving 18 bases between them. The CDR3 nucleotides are TGTGCCAGCTCCCTCTTGCGGGAACGGGGCAATGAGCAGTTCTTC. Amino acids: CASSLLRERGNEQFF.

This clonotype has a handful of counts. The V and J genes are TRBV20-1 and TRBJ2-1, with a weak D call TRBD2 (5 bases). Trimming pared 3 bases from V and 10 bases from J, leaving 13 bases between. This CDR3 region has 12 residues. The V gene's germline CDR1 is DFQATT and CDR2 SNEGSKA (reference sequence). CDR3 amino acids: CSASTDGIEQFF. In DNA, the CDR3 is TGCAGTGCTAGCACCGACGGGATAGAGCAGTTCTTC.

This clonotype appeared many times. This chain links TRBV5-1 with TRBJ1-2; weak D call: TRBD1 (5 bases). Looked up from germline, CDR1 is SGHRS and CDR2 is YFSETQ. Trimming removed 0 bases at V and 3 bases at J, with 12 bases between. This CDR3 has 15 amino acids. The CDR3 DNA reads TGCGCCAGCAGCTTGGCCGGAGGGGACCACTATGGCTACACCTTC. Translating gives CASSLAGGDHYGYTF.

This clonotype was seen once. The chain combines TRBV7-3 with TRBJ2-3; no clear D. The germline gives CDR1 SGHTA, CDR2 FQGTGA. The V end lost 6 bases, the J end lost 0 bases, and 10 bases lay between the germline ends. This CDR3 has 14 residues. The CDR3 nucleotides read TGTGCCAGCAGTTTGAGCCGCAGCACAGATACGCAGTATTTT. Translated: CASSLSRSTDTQYF.

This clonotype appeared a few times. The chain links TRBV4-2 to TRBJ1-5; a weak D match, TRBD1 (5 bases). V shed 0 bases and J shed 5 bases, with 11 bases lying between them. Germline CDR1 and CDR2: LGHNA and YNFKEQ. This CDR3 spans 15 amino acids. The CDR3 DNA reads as TGTGCCAGCAGCCAAGAACCTGGGGGATATCAGCCCCAGCATTTT. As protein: CASSQEPGGYQPQHF.